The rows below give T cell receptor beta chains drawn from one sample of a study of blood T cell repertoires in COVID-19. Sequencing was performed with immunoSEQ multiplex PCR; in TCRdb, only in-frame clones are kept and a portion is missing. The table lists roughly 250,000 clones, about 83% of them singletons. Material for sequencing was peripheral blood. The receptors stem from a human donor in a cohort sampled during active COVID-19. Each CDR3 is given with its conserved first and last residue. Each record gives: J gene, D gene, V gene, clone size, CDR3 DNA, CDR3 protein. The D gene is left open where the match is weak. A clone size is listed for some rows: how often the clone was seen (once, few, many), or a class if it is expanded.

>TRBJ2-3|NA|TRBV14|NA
TGTGCCAGCAGCCAAGTGTGGGGGGTCCCCAGCGGTACGCAGTATTTT
CASSQVWGVPSGTQYF
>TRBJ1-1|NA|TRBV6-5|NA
TGTGCCAGCAATCGAGTGGTGAACACTGAAGCTTTCTTT
CASNRVVNTEAFF
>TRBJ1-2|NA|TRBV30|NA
TGTGCCTGGAGTGTGGCCAGGGCCTATGGCTACACCTTC
CAWSVARAYGYTF
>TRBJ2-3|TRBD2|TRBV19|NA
TGTGCCAGTAACCCAACTAGCGGGGGCACAGATACGCAGTATTTT
CASNPTSGGTDTQYF
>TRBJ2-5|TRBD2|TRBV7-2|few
TGTGCCAGCAGTTTAGAACTAGCGGGAGGCGGGGCACAAGAGACCCAGTACTTC
CASSLELAGGGAQETQYF
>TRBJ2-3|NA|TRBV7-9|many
TGTGCCAGCAGCCCTAGCTATGGGATTGGTGGTGTAAGCACAGATACGCAGTATTTT
CASSPSYGIGGVSTDTQYF
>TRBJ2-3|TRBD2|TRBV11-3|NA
TGTGCCAGCAGCTTGGGAACTAGCGGGGCGGAGTCAGATACGCAGTATTTT
CASSLGTSGAESDTQYF
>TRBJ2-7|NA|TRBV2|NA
TGTGCCAGCAGTGAAGGACAGAACCTTTCCTACGAGCAGTACTTC
CASSEGQNLSYEQYF
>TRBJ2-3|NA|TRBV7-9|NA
TGTGCCAGCAGCCCTGGGACTCCAACAGATACGCAGTATTTT
CASSPGTPTDTQYF
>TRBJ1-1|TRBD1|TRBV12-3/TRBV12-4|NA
TGTGCCAGCATGACAGGGGTGAACACTGAAGCTTTCTTT
CASMTGVNTEAFF
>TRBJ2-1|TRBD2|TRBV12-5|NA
TGTGCTAGTGGTTCCCACTCCTTTCTAGCGGGAGGAGGGAATGAGCAGTTCTTC
CASGSHSFLAGGGNEQFF
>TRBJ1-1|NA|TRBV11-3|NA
TGTGCCAGCAGCTTAGGAGGGGCAGGGGCGAGTAATACTGAAGCTTTCTTT
CASSLGGAGASNTEAFF
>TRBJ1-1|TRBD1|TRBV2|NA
TGTGCCAGCAGCGACAGGGGTTTAGACGGAGCTTTCTTT
CASSDRGLDGAFF
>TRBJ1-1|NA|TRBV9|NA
TGTGCCAGCAGCGTAGCTGGGCACACTGAAGCTTTCTTT
CASSVAGHTEAFF
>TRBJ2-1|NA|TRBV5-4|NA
TGTGCCAGCAGCTCGGGGGACAGCTCCTACAATGAGCAGTTCTTC
CASSSGDSSYNEQFF
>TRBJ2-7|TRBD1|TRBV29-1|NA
TGCAGCGTTGATTGGACAGGGACCGGCGAGCAGTACTTC
CSVDWTGTGEQYF
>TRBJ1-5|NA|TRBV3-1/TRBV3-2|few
TGTGCCAGCAGCCAAGATTCACGGGGCAATCAGCCCCAGCATTTT
CASSQDSRGNQPQHF
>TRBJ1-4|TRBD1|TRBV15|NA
TGTGCCACCAGCGTAAGCAGGGGGTACGGGGAAAAACTGTTTTTT
CATSVSRGYGEKLFF
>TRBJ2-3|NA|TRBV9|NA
TGTGCCAGCAGCGTAGCGTCTAGCGAGAGCACAGATACGCAGTATTTT
CASSVASSESTDTQYF
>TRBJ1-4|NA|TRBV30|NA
TGTGCCTGGAGTGAGGGGGGGCCTGTTGAAAAACTGTTTTTT
CAWSEGGPVEKLFF
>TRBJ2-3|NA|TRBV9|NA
TGTGCCAGCAGCGTAAAATCCCTCGGGGATACGCAGTATTTT
CASSVKSLGDTQYF
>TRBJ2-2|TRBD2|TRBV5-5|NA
TGTGCCAGCAGCTCGAGTAGCGGGAGTTACACCGGGGAGCTGTTTTTT
CASSSSSGSYTGELFF
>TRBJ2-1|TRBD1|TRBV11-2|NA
TGTGCCAGCAGGGTGGGACAGGGGGCCTACAATGAGCAGTTCTTC
CASRVGQGAYNEQFF
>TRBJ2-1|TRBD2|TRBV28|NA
TGTGCCAGCAGTTCTAGTGGGGAGGGCCTTATTGAGCAGTTCTTC
CASSSSGEGLIEQFF
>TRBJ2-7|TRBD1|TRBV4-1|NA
TGCGCCAGCAGCCAAGATAGCCTCCCAGGGGGCATGTACGAGCAGTACTTC
CASSQDSLPGGMYEQYF
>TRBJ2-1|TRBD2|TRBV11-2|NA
TGTGCCAGCAGCTTAGTGGGGACTAGCGGACGCAATGAGCAGTTCTTC
CASSLVGTSGRNEQFF
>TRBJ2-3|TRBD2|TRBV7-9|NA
TGTGCCAGCAGCGCCGACCGGGGGGGGCCCTTCCGTCAAGGTACGCAGTATTTT
CASSADRGGPFRQGTQYF
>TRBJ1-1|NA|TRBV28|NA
TGTGCCAGCACCCCCCCTCTAGAGGGGAGGAAGGCTTTCTTT
CASTPPLEGRKAFF
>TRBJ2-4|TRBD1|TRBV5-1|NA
TGCGCCAGCAGCTTGGGTAACAGGGGATCTATCATTCAGTACTTC
CASSLGNRGSIIQYF
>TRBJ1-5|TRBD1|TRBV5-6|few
TGTGCCAGCAGCTTTTATGCAGGGGGCAGCAATCAGCCCCAGCATTTT
CASSFYAGGSNQPQHF
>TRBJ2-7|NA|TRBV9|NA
TGTGCCAGCAGCATCGACCCGGGTAGGGGAAACGAGCAGTACTTC
CASSIDPGRGNEQYF
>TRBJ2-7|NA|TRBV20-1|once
TGCAGTGCTAGTTCCACCTACGAGCAGTACTTC
CSASSTYEQYF
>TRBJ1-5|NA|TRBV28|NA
TGTGCCAGCAAATTCCTCGATCAGCCCCAGCATTTT
CASKFLDQPQHF
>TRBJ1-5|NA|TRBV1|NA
TGCACCAGCAGCCAAGACGATCGGGTACCCAAGGGCAATCAGCCCCAGCATTTT
CTSSQDDRVPKGNQPQHF
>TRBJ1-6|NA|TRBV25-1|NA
TGTGCCAGCAGTGATCCCTCGGACGGCGGGTATAATTCACCCCTCCACTTT
CASSDPSDGGYNSPLHF
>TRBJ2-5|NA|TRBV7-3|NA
TGTGCCAGCAGCTTCAGGGGCGGGGAGACCCAGTACTTC
CASSFRGGETQYF
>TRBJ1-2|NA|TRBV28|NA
TGTGCCAGCAGTTGGGTGGGGCAGGGAGGTGGCTACACCTTC
CASSWVGQGGGYTF
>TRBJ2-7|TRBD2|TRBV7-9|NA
TGTGCCAGCAGCTTAGTTGGCGGGAGGGCCCATTACGAGCAGTACTTC
CASSLVGGRAHYEQYF
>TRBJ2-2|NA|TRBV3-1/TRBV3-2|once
TGTGCCAGCAGCCGGGGCAGCATTCACACCGGGGAGCTGTTTTTT
CASSRGSIHTGELFF
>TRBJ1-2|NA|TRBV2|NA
TGTGCCAGCAGTGCACAGGGAGTTTATGGCTACACCTTC
CASSAQGVYGYTF
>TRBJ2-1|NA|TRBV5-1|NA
TGCGCCAGCAGACACCTTACCAGACTCTCCTACAATGAGCAGTTCTTC
CASRHLTRLSYNEQFF
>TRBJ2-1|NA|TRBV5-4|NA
TGTGCCAGCAGCTTGTTGCGTGGGAGCGGGCGAGACAATGAGCAGTTCTTC
CASSLLRGSGRDNEQFF
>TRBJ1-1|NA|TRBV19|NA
TGTGCCAGTAGTATAGTAGGGGCCACTACTGAAGCTTTCTTT
CASSIVGATTEAFF
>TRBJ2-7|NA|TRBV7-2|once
TGTGCCAGCAGCTTTCAGGGGCGAAGAGTCTACGAGCAGTACTTC
CASSFQGRRVYEQYF
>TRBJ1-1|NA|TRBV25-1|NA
TGTGCCAGCAGTGCCGCTGGGCGATTGACTGAAGCTTTCTTT
CASSAAGRLTEAFF
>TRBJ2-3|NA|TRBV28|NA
TGTGCCAGCAGCGCAGGGGCAGAGACAGATACGCAGTATTTT
CASSAGAETDTQYF
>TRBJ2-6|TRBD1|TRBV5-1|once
TGCGCCAGCAGCTTTGACAGGGCGACCAACGTCCTGACTTTC
CASSFDRATNVLTF
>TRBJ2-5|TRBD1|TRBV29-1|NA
TGCAGCGTCCTAAGACTGACAGGGCCAGAGACCCAGTACTTC
CSVLRLTGPETQYF
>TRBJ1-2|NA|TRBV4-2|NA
TGTGCCAGCAGCCAAGAAGGAGGGAACTATGGCTACACCTTC
CASSQEGGNYGYTF
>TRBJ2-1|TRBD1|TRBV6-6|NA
TGTGCCAGCAGTTATGGGGACAGGGAGCATGAGCAGTTCTTC
CASSYGDREHEQFF
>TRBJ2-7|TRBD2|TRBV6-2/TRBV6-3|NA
TGTGCCAGCAGTCTAGCGGGAGTCAGGACCTACGAGCAGTACTTC
CASSLAGVRTYEQYF
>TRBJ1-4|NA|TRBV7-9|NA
TGTGCCAGCAGCTTAGAGGGGACATCGAATGAAAAACTGTTTTTT
CASSLEGTSNEKLFF